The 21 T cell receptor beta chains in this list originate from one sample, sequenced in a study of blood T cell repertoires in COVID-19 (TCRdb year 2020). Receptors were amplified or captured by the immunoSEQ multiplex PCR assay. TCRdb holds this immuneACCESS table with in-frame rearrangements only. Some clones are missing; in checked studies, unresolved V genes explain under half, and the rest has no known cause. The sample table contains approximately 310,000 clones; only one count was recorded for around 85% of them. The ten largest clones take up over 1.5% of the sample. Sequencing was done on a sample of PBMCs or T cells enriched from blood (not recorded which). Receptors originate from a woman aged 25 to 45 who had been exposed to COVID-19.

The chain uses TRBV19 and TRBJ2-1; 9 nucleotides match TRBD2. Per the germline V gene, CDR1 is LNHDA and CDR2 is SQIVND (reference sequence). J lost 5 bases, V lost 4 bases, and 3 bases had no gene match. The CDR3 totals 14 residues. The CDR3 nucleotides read TGTGCCAGTAGTAGAGCGGGAGGTCACAATGAGCAGTTCTTC. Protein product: CASSRAGGHNEQFF.

The CDR3 coding sequence is TGCGCCAGCAGCCAAGCTCCACCAGGGGGCCTCGAGCAGTACTTC. It yields the protein CASSQAPPGGLEQYF. The rearrangement links TRBV4-1 to TRBJ2-7, with 8 bases identical to TRBD1. The germline V gene has CDR1 MGHRA and CDR2 YSYEKL. CDR3 length: 15 amino acids. V was clipped by 1 base and J by 6 bases; unmatched bases: 8.

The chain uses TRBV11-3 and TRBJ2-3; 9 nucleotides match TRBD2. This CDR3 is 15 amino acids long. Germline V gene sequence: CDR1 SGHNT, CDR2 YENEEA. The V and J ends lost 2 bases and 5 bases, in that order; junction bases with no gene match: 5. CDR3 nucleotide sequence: TGTGCCAGCAGCTTATATAGCGGGAGCGGAGATACGCAGTATTTT. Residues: CASSLYSGSGDTQYF.

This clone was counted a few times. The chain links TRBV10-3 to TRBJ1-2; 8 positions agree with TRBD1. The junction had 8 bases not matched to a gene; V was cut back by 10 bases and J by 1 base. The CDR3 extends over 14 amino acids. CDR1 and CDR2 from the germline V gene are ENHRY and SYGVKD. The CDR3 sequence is CATSGTGSNYGYTF. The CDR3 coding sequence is TGTGCCACCTCCGGGACAGGAAGTAACTATGGCTACACCTTC.

CDR3 loop: CASSYPRGGGKQFF. The DNA of the CDR3 is TGTGCCAGCAGCTACCCGCGAGGGGGGGGAAAGCAGTTCTTC. The chain combines TRBV28 with TRBJ2-1, with D perhaps TRBD2 (7 bases). Germline V CDR1 and CDR2: MDHEN, SYDVKM. The V and J ends lost 6 bases and 11 bases respectively, with 20 bases between them. CDR3 length equals 14 residues.

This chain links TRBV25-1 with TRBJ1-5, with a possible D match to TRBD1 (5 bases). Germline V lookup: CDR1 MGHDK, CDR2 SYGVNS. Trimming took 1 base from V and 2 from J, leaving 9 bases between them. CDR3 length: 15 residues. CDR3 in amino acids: CASSELGQGNQPQHF. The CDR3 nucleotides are TGTGCCAGCAGTGAATTGGGGCAGGGCAATCAGCCCCAGCATTTT.

CDR3 amino acids: CASRKTGGAETQYF. The CDR3 DNA reads TGTGCCAGCCGAAAGACAGGGGGCGCGGAGACCCAGTACTTC. The chain carries TRBV6-6 and TRBJ2-5; 10 bases map to TRBD1. CDR1 and CDR2 (germline): MNHNY, SVGAGI (reference sequence). V trimming: 8 bases; J trimming: 5 bases; junction bases outside the gene matches: 8. The CDR3 covers 14 residues.

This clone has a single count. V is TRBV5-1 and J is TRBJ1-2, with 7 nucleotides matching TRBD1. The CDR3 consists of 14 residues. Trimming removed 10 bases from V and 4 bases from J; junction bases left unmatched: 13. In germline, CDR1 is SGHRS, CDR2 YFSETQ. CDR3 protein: CACSGQGGSYGYTF. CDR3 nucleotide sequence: TGCGCCTGTTCCGGCCAGGGGGGAAGCTATGGCTACACCTTC.

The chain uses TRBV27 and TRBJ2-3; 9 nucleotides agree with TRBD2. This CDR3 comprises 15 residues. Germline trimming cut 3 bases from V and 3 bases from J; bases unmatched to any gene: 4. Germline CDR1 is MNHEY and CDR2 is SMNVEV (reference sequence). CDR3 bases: TGTGCCAGCAGTTTGGTGGGACTAGCTACAGATACGCAGTATTTT. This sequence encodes CASSLVGLATDTQYF.

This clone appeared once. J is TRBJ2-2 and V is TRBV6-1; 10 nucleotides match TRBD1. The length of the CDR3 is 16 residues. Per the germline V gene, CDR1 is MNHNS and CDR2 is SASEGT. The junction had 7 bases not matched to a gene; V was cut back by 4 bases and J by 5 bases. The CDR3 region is CASSGQGARLTGELFF. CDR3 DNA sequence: TGTGCCAGCAGTGGACAGGGGGCTAGATTGACCGGGGAGCTGTTTTTT.

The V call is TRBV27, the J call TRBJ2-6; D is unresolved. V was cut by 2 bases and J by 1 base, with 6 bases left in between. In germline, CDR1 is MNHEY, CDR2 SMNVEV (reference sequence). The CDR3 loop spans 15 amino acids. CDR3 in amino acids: CASSLRLSGANVLTF. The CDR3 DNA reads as TGTGCCAGCAGTTTACGACTTTCTGGGGCCAACGTCCTGACTTTC. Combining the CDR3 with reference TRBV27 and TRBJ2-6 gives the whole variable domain EAQVTQNPRYLITVTGKKLTVTCSQNMNHEYMSWYRQDPGLGLRQIYYSMNVEVTDKGDVPEGYKVSRKEKRNFPLILESPSPNQTSLYFCASSLRLSGANVLTFGAGSRLTVL.

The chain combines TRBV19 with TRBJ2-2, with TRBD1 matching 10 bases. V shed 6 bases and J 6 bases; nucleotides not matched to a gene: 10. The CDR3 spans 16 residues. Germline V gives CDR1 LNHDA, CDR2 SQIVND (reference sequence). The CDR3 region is CASSEAGTGAPGELFF. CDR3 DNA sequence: TGTGCCAGTAGCGAAGCCGGGACAGGGGCCCCCGGGGAGCTGTTTTTT.

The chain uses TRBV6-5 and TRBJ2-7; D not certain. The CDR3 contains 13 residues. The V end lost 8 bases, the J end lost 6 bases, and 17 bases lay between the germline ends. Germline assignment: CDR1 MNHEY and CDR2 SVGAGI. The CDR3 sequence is CASGPWPPGEQYF. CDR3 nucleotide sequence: TGTGCCAGCGGTCCTTGGCCCCCTGGCGAGCAGTACTTC.

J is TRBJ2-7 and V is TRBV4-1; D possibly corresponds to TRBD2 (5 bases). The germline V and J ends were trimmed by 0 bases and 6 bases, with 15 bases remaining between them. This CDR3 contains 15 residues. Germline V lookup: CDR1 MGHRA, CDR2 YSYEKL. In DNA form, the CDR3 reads TGCGCCAGCAGCCAAGAAGAGAGGGCTCCACTCGAGCAGTACTTC. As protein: CASSQEERAPLEQYF.

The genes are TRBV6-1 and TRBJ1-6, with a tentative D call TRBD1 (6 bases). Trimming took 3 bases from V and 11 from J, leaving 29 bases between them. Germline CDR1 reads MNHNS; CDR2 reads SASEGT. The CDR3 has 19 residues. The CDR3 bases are TGTGCCAGCAGTGATCACGGACACCAAAAGGACAGAGCCGCGGCACCCCTCCACTTT. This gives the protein CASSDHGHQKDRAAAPLHF.

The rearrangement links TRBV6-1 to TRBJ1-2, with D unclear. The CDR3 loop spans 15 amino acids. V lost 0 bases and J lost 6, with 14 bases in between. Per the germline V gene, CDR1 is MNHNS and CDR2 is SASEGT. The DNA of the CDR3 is TGTGCCAGCAGTGAAGCGCTTCGGGTCTCAAATGGCTACACCTTC. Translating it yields CASSEALRVSNGYTF.

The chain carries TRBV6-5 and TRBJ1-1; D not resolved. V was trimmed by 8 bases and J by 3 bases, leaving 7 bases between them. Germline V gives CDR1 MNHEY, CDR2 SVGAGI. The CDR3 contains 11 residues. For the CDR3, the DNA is TGTGCCAGCCTTTATGACACTGAAGCTTTCTTT. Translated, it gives CASLYDTEAFF.

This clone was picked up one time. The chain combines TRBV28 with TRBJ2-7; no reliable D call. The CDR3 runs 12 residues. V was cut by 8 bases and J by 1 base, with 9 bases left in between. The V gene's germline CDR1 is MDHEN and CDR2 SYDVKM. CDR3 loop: CASQTSSYEQYF. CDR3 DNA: TGTGCCAGCCAGACTTCTTCCTACGAGCAGTACTTC.

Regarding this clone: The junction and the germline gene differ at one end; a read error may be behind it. CDR3 amino acids: CASSEGQVCAF. The DNA of the CDR3 is TGCGCCAGCAGCGAGGGACAGGTTTGTGCCTTC. The chain uses TRBV5-1 and TRBJ1-2, with TRBD1 matching 8 bases. This CDR3 contains 11 residues. The germline CDR1 and CDR2 sequences are SGHRS and YFSETQ.

The CDR3 coding sequence is TGTGCCTGGAGTGGCACCAGGACAGCTGGGGCCAACGTCCTGACTTTC. Its protein is CAWSGTRTAGANVLTF. The V and J genes are TRBV30 and TRBJ2-6; D may be TRBD1 (6 bases). Trimming removed 1 base at V and 2 bases at J, with 12 bases between. CDR1 is GTSNPN, CDR2 SVGIG, per germline (reference sequence). The CDR3 consists of 16 residues.

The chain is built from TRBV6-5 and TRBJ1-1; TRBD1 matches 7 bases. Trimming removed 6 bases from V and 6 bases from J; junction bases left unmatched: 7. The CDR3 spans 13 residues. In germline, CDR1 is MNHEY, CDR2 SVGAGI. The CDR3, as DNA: TGTGCCAGCAGCCCGCAGGGGGAGGCTGAAGCTTTCTTT. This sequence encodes CASSPQGEAEAFF.